The rows below give T cell receptor beta chains drawn from one sample of a study of CD8 T cells in Susac syndrome. Each CDR3 protein is one row after TCRdb ran MiXCR on the immunoSEQ multiplex PCR reads. The sample lists roughly 100,000 distinct CDR3 sequences, roughly 96% occurring once. The specimen sequenced was CD8+ T cells from PBMCs. All receptors come from a human donor with Susac syndrome. Each CDR3 is given with its conserved first and last residue. D genes are given only for firm matches. Not every row has a clone size; where given, it reads once, few, many or a size class.

V gene: TRBV20-1
D gene: TRBD1
clone size: once
J gene: TRBJ1-1
CDR3 DNA: TGCAGTGCTAGACCTGGACAGGGGAACACTGAAGCTTTCTTT
CDR3 protein: CSARPGQGNTEAFF

V gene: TRBV7-9
D gene: .
clone size: .
J gene: TRBJ1-1
CDR3 DNA: TGTGCCAGCAGCGCGTCGGCCGGGTCGAGTGAAGTCAGGACTGAAGCTTTCTTT
CDR3 protein: CASSASAGSSEVRTEAFF

V gene: TRBV24-1
D gene: .
clone size: once
J gene: TRBJ2-5
CDR3 DNA: TGTGCCACCAGTGAGACTACAGGTACGGAGACCCAGTACTTC
CDR3 protein: CATSETTGTETQYF

V gene: TRBV6-2/TRBV6-3
D gene: .
clone size: .
J gene: TRBJ1-5
CDR3 DNA: TGTGCCAGCAAGAACTTAACTAGCAATCAGCCCCAGCATTTT
CDR3 protein: CASKNLTSNQPQHF

V gene: TRBV3-1
D gene: .
clone size: .
J gene: TRBJ2-7
CDR3 DNA: TGTGCCAGCACCGACTCCTACGAGCAGTACTTC
CDR3 protein: CASTDSYEQYF

V gene: TRBV29-1
D gene: .
clone size: .
J gene: TRBJ1-5
CDR3 DNA: TGCAGCGTTGAAGATCAGAATCAGCCCCAGCATTTT
CDR3 protein: CSVEDQNQPQHF

V gene: TRBV20-1
D gene: .
clone size: .
J gene: TRBJ1-2
CDR3 DNA: TGCAGTGCTAGAGATCAGTCGGGAGACTTTAACTATGGCTACACCTTC
CDR3 protein: CSARDQSGDFNYGYTF

V gene: TRBV29-1
D gene: .
clone size: .
J gene: TRBJ2-7
CDR3 DNA: TGCAGCGTCCTTGGAGGGGGGGGGCTGGAGGAGCAGTACTTC
CDR3 protein: CSVLGGGGLEEQYF

V gene: TRBV24-1
D gene: TRBD1
clone size: .
J gene: TRBJ2-1
CDR3 DNA: TGTGCCACGGACAGGGGGCGAGACAATGAGCAGTTCTTC
CDR3 protein: CATDRGRDNEQFF

V gene: TRBV6-2/TRBV6-3
D gene: TRBD1
clone size: .
J gene: TRBJ2-4
CDR3 DNA: TGTGCCAGCAGTTACCCGAGGACAGGGGCCCCGTCGGACATTCAGTACTTC
CDR3 protein: CASSYPRTGAPSDIQYF

V gene: TRBV7-8
D gene: .
clone size: .
J gene: TRBJ1-2
CDR3 DNA: TGTGCCAGCAGCTTATCCGAATATCGTGTCCGATATGGCTACACCTTC
CDR3 protein: CASSLSEYRVRYGYTF

V gene: TRBV20-1
D gene: TRBD1
clone size: once
J gene: TRBJ1-5
CDR3 DNA: TGCAGTGCTTGGGACAGGGGGCTTCATAGCAATCAGCCCCAGCATTTT
CDR3 protein: CSAWDRGLHSNQPQHF

V gene: TRBV15
D gene: .
clone size: .
J gene: TRBJ2-1
CDR3 DNA: TGTGCCACCAGCAGAGAAGCCTTTGAGGGGCTTGAGCAGTTCTTC
CDR3 protein: CATSREAFEGLEQFF

V gene: TRBV4-3
D gene: .
clone size: .
J gene: TRBJ2-3
CDR3 DNA: TGCGCCAGCAGCCAAGATTGGGGGCAGGTAGATACGCAGTATTTT
CDR3 protein: CASSQDWGQVDTQYF

V gene: TRBV11-3
D gene: .
clone size: .
J gene: TRBJ2-7
CDR3 DNA: TGTGCCAGCAGCTTGGCGGACGGATCCTACGAGCAGTACTTC
CDR3 protein: CASSLADGSYEQYF

V gene: TRBV24-1
D gene: .
clone size: .
J gene: TRBJ1-5
CDR3 DNA: TGTGCCACCAGTGATTCCACGGAGCCCCAGCATTTT
CDR3 protein: CATSDSTEPQHF

V gene: TRBV20-1
D gene: .
clone size: .
J gene: TRBJ1-4
CDR3 DNA: TGCAGTGCTAGAGTCAGGGGACTAGCGGCTAATGAAAAACTGTTTTTT
CDR3 protein: CSARVRGLAANEKLFF

V gene: TRBV25-1
D gene: .
clone size: .
J gene: TRBJ1-1
CDR3 DNA: TGTGCCAGCAGTGAACACCAGGCTACTGAAGCTTTCTTT
CDR3 protein: CASSEHQATEAFF

V gene: TRBV9
D gene: .
clone size: .
J gene: TRBJ1-1
CDR3 DNA: TGTGCCAGCAGCGTCCCTGACAAGAACACTGAAGCTTTCTTT
CDR3 protein: CASSVPDKNTEAFF

V gene: TRBV3-1
D gene: .
clone size: .
J gene: TRBJ1-3
CDR3 DNA: TGTGCCAGCAGCCCATTAGCGGGGGCGGGAAACACCATATATTTT
CDR3 protein: CASSPLAGAGNTIYF

V gene: TRBV19
D gene: TRBD2
clone size: .
J gene: TRBJ2-5
CDR3 DNA: TGTGCCAGTAGTACCCGGACTAGCGTACAAGAGACCCAGTACTTC
CDR3 protein: CASSTRTSVQETQYF

V gene: TRBV29-1
D gene: .
clone size: few
J gene: TRBJ2-7
CDR3 DNA: TGCAGCGTTGGACAGGAGACCTACGAGCAGTACTTC
CDR3 protein: CSVGQETYEQYF

V gene: TRBV5-4
D gene: .
clone size: .
J gene: TRBJ1-2
CDR3 DNA: TGTGCCAGCAGCTTGGGCCGACAAGACGATGGCTACACCTTC
CDR3 protein: CASSLGRQDDGYTF

V gene: TRBV29-1
D gene: TRBD1
clone size: once
J gene: TRBJ1-4
CDR3 DNA: TGCAGCGTGGAGTTGACAGGGGAGCATGAAAAACTGTTTTTT
CDR3 protein: CSVELTGEHEKLFF

V gene: TRBV28
D gene: .
clone size: .
J gene: TRBJ1-2
CDR3 DNA: TGTGCCAGCAGTCCCGAACCGGGACGGGACCTTTCCGGAAACTATGGCTACACCTTC
CDR3 protein: CASSPEPGRDLSGNYGYTF

V gene: TRBV20-1
D gene: .
clone size: .
J gene: TRBJ1-4
CDR3 DNA: TGCAGTGCTAGCGGGACGGACGCGGGTGAAAAACTGTTTTTT
CDR3 protein: CSASGTDAGEKLFF

V gene: TRBV29-1
D gene: .
clone size: .
J gene: TRBJ1-6
CDR3 DNA: TGCAGCGTTGCCCGGGACAAAAATTCACCCCTCCACTTT
CDR3 protein: CSVARDKNSPLHF

V gene: TRBV28
D gene: .
clone size: .
J gene: TRBJ1-1
CDR3 DNA: TGTGCCAGCAGTCCCTCTCCGGGACGGTTGAACACTGAAGCTTTCTTT
CDR3 protein: CASSPSPGRLNTEAFF

V gene: TRBV20-1
D gene: .
clone size: .
J gene: TRBJ2-3
CDR3 DNA: TGCAGTGCTAGCGGGGGAGGCACAGATACGCAGTATTTT
CDR3 protein: CSASGGGTDTQYF

V gene: TRBV5-1
D gene: .
clone size: .
J gene: TRBJ2-1
CDR3 DNA: TGCGCCAGCAGCTTGACGGAGGGCTCCCCCTCACGGTTCTTC
CDR3 protein: CASSLTEGSPSRFF

V gene: TRBV11-2
D gene: TRBD1
clone size: .
J gene: TRBJ2-7
CDR3 DNA: TGTGCCAGCAGCTTAGAACAGGGGATGGTCTACGAGCAGTACTTC
CDR3 protein: CASSLEQGMVYEQYF

V gene: TRBV7-6
D gene: .
clone size: .
J gene: TRBJ1-1
CDR3 DNA: TGTGCCAGCAGCTTCGGAAGACCTTCAGTGAGCACTGAAGCTTTCTTT
CDR3 protein: CASSFGRPSVSTEAFF

V gene: TRBV4-3
D gene: TRBD1
clone size: .
J gene: TRBJ2-3
CDR3 DNA: TGCGCCAGCAGCCACCCATATACAGGGGGAGCAGATACGCAGTATTTT
CDR3 protein: CASSHPYTGGADTQYF

V gene: TRBV9
D gene: .
clone size: once
J gene: TRBJ1-1
CDR3 DNA: TGTGCCAGCAGCACAGGAGGGGCAGAGAGGGACACTGAAGCTTTCTTT
CDR3 protein: CASSTGGAERDTEAFF

V gene: TRBV7-8
D gene: .
clone size: once
J gene: TRBJ1-5
CDR3 DNA: TGTGCCAGCAGCCTGACTCAATCCGAGGCAGGCAATCAGCCCCAGCATTTT
CDR3 protein: CASSLTQSEAGNQPQHF

V gene: TRBV20-1
D gene: .
clone size: .
J gene: TRBJ2-5
CDR3 DNA: TGCAGTGCTAGAGAGTTGGGGGTCCCAGAAGAGACCCAGTACTTC
CDR3 protein: CSARELGVPEETQYF

V gene: TRBV9
D gene: .
clone size: .
J gene: TRBJ1-1
CDR3 DNA: TGTGCCAGCAGCGTCGAGGGGGAAAGCACTGAAGCTTTCTTT
CDR3 protein: CASSVEGESTEAFF

V gene: TRBV20-1
D gene: .
clone size: .
J gene: TRBJ2-7
CDR3 DNA: TGCAGTGCTAGACTGGACAGCTACGAGCAGTACTTC
CDR3 protein: CSARLDSYEQYF

V gene: TRBV9
D gene: TRBD2
clone size: .
J gene: TRBJ2-1
CDR3 DNA: TGTGCCAGCCTAGCAGGAGGGGCTAGCGGGGGGAATGAGCAGTTCTTC
CDR3 protein: CASLAGGASGGNEQFF

V gene: TRBV5-1
D gene: .
clone size: .
J gene: TRBJ1-1
CDR3 DNA: TGCGCCAGCAGCCCCGTACAGGGAACGGGCACTGAAGCTTTCTTT
CDR3 protein: CASSPVQGTGTEAFF

V gene: TRBV7-3
D gene: .
clone size: .
J gene: TRBJ2-1
CDR3 DNA: TGTGCCAGCAGCTTAAGCCCCGGGGCGGGGAATGAGCAGTTCTTC
CDR3 protein: CASSLSPGAGNEQFF

V gene: TRBV12-3/TRBV12-4
D gene: TRBD1
clone size: .
J gene: TRBJ2-7
CDR3 DNA: TGTGCCAGCCTCCTCGAAAGGGGGCTAGAAACCTACGAGCAGTACTTC
CDR3 protein: CASLLERGLETYEQYF

V gene: TRBV19
D gene: .
clone size: .
J gene: TRBJ1-1
CDR3 DNA: TGTGCCAGTAGTATCTTGGGCACTGAAGCTTTCTTT
CDR3 protein: CASSILGTEAFF

V gene: TRBV27
D gene: .
clone size: .
J gene: TRBJ2-7
CDR3 DNA: TGTGCCAGCAGTCGCCCTCCCGGCGAGCAGTACTTC
CDR3 protein: CASSRPPGEQYF

V gene: TRBV5-1
D gene: TRBD2
clone size: .
J gene: TRBJ2-1
CDR3 DNA: TGCGCCAGCAGCGGGACGGGACTAGCGGGGTTAACCTACAATGAGCAGTTCTTC
CDR3 protein: CASSGTGLAGLTYNEQFF

V gene: TRBV4-1
D gene: TRBD1
clone size: .
J gene: TRBJ1-5
CDR3 DNA: TGCGCCAGCAGCCTAAGGACAGGGGAATATAGCAATCAGCCCCAGCATTTT
CDR3 protein: CASSLRTGEYSNQPQHF

V gene: TRBV9
D gene: .
clone size: .
J gene: TRBJ2-1
CDR3 DNA: TGTGCCAGCAGCGTAGAGGGCTTAGGTGAGCAGTTCTTC
CDR3 protein: CASSVEGLGEQFF

V gene: TRBV6-2/TRBV6-3
D gene: .
clone size: .
J gene: TRBJ1-5
CDR3 DNA: TGTGCCAGCAGTTACTCGAGCAGGTCTCAGCCCCAGCATTTT
CDR3 protein: CASSYSSRSQPQHF

V gene: TRBV6-2/TRBV6-3
D gene: .
clone size: .
J gene: TRBJ1-4
CDR3 DNA: TGTGCCAGCAGTCGCGTCGGGGGGCGATCCGAAAAACTGTTTTTT
CDR3 protein: CASSRVGGRSEKLFF

V gene: TRBV5-6
D gene: .
clone size: .
J gene: TRBJ1-4
CDR3 DNA: TGTGCCAGCAGCCGGCAGGTTTCAGGAAGTGAAAAACTGTTTTTT
CDR3 protein: CASSRQVSGSEKLFF

V gene: TRBV4-1
D gene: .
clone size: .
J gene: TRBJ2-2
CDR3 DNA: TGCGCCAGCAGCCAAGATGCAGGGGCATGGGAGCTGTTTTTT
CDR3 protein: CASSQDAGAWELFF

V gene: TRBV27
D gene: .
clone size: .
J gene: TRBJ2-3
CDR3 DNA: TGTGCCAGCAGTTTGGGGAGCAGGCGCACAGATACGCAGTATTTT
CDR3 protein: CASSLGSRRTDTQYF

V gene: TRBV18
D gene: TRBD1
clone size: .
J gene: TRBJ1-4
CDR3 DNA: TGTGCCAGCTCACCAAACAGGGACAGCAACGAAAAACTGTTTTTT
CDR3 protein: CASSPNRDSNEKLFF

V gene: TRBV30
D gene: .
clone size: .
J gene: TRBJ1-1
CDR3 DNA: TGTGCCTGGAGTTTGACGGTCGGCACTGAAGCTTTCTTT
CDR3 protein: CAWSLTVGTEAFF

V gene: TRBV7-9
D gene: TRBD1
clone size: .
J gene: TRBJ2-4
CDR3 DNA: TGTGCCAGCAGCTTGAGGGGGCCGCCTAAAAACATTCAGTACTTC
CDR3 protein: CASSLRGPPKNIQYF

V gene: TRBV25-1
D gene: .
clone size: .
J gene: TRBJ2-1
CDR3 DNA: TGTGCCAGCAGTCTACAGGGCTACAATGAGCAGTTCTTC
CDR3 protein: CASSLQGYNEQFF